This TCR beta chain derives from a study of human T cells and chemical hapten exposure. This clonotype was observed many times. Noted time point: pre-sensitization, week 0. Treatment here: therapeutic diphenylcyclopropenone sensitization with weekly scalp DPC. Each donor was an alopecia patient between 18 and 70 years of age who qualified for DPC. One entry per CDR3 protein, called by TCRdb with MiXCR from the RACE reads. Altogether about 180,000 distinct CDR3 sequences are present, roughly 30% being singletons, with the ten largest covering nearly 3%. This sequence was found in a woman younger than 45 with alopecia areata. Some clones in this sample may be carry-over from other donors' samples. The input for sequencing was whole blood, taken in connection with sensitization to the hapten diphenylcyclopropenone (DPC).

CDR3 sequence: CASRAPTGNTGELFF. CDR3 DNA sequence: TGTGCCAGCAGGGCCCCGACAGGGAACACCGGGGAGCTGTTTTTT. The rearrangement uses TRBV6-5 and TRBJ2-2; possible D gene TRBD1, 6 bases. Germline CDR1 MNHEY, CDR2 SVGAGI. The CDR3 spans 15 residues. With 6 bases removed from V and 1 base from J, the gap between germline ends came to 12 bases.